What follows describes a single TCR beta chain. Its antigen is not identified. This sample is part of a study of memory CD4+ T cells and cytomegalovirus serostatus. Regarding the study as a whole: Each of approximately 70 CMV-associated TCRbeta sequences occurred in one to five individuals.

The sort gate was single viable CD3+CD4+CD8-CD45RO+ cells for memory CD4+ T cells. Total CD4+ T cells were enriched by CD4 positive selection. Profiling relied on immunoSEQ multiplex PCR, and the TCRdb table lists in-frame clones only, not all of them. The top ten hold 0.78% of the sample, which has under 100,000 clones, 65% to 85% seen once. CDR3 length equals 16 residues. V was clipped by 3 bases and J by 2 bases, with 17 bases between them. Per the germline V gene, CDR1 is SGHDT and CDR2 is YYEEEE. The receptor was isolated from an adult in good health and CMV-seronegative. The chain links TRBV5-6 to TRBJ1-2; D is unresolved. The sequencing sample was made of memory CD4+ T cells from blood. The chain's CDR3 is CASSWLATPANYGYTF. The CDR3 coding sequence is TGTGCCAGCAGCTGGTTGGCGACGCCTGCAAACTATGGCTACACCTTC.